This TCR beta chain is from a study of spatial heterogeneity in lung cancer. About the research overall: Among detected sequences, beta-chain ones consistently exceeded alpha-chain ones in number.

This clonotype has only a few counts. Unique molecular identifiers, one per molecule, were present on every TCR cDNA molecule. TCRdb itself ran the 5' RACE reads through MiXCR, one entry per CDR3 protein. The sample shows about 36,000 distinct CDR3 sequences, less than 5.5% of them seen only once. Regarding time point: sample taken at primary tumor resection. Whole RNA from tumor, nontumor lung or frozen PBMC was sequenced unsorted. Trimming left V 2 bases short and J 8 bases short, with 16 bases between. The germline CDR1 and CDR2 sequences are SGHNT and YYREEE (reference sequence). The CDR3 has 15 amino acids.

This specimen was PBMCs, taken at surgery. This sequence was found in a female donor with early-stage non-small cell lung cancer. The chain carries TRBV5-4 and TRBJ2-2, with D tentatively TRBD1 (6 bases). Written as DNA, the CDR3 is TGTGCCAGCAGCTTCCGGGACACGGGTCCTGGGGAGCTGTTTTTT. Amino acid sequence: CASSFRDTGPGELFF.